These T cell receptor beta chains were read from a single sample in a study of siplizumab effects on memory and regulatory T cells. Only in-frame clones appear in the TCRdb table, and some are missing; sequencing was by immunoSEQ multiplex PCR. The sample yields under 110,000 clones, 85% to 95% seen once. Material: non-Treg CD4+ T cells sorted from blood. Receptors were obtained from a human donor in good health. Each CDR3 is given with its conserved first and last residue. Fields, in order: CDR3 DNA, CDR3 protein, J gene, D gene, clone size, V gene. D genes are given only for firm matches. Clone size is given for some rows only: seen once, a few or many times, or a class if the clone is expanded.

TGTGCCAGCAGCGTAGACCCCCGGCGGGACGGCACAGATACGCAGTATTTT | CASSVDPRRDGTDTQYF | TRBJ2-3 | - | - | TRBV9
TGTGCCAGCAGTGTCGGGACAGGGTTTACCGGGGAGCTGTTTTTT | CASSVGTGFTGELFF | TRBJ2-2 | TRBD1 | - | TRBV6-1
TGTGCCAGCAGTGTCTCGGGACTAGCAAAAGAGACCCAGTACTTC | CASSVSGLAKETQYF | TRBJ2-5 | TRBD2 | - | TRBV25-1
TGTGCCAGCAGTGTGACAGGCCGAGGCACAGATACGCAGTATTTT | CASSVTGRGTDTQYF | TRBJ2-3 | - | - | TRBV6-1
TGTGCCAGTAGTAACTCGGGAGGCTCCTACAATGAGCAGTTCTTC | CASSNSGGSYNEQFF | TRBJ2-1 | TRBD2 | - | TRBV19
TGTGCCAGCAGCTTCGCAGGGCAACACGGGGAAGCTTTCTTT | CASSFAGQHGEAFF | TRBJ1-1 | - | - | TRBV5-8
TGTGCCAGCAGGCAGGCGCCCTCTGGAAACACCATATATTTT | CASRQAPSGNTIYF | TRBJ1-3 | - | - | TRBV6-1
TGTGCCTGGAGTGTATCCCCCGATGAAAAACTGTTTTTT | CAWSVSPDEKLFF | TRBJ1-4 | - | few | TRBV30
TGTGCCAGCAGTTTATCCCGCACGGGTGGAGGCTACACCTTC | CASSLSRTGGGYTF | TRBJ1-2 | - | - | TRBV27
TGTGCCAGCAAAGGTCTAGCGGGAGTGTCAGAGACCCAGTACTTC | CASKGLAGVSETQYF | TRBJ2-5 | TRBD2 | once | TRBV7-6
TGTGCCTGGAGTCCTCGCCCCTACGAGCAGTACTTC | CAWSPRPYEQYF | TRBJ2-7 | - | - | TRBV30
TGCGCCAGCAGTGACAGGACTTCTGGAAACACCATATATTTT | CASSDRTSGNTIYF | TRBJ1-3 | - | - | TRBV4-3
TGTGCCAGCAGCCAAGACGCCGGGGCCGCCTCCTACGAGCAGTACTTC | CASSQDAGAASYEQYF | TRBJ2-7 | - | - | TRBV14
TGTGCCAGCAGCTTGGGGCCGGGAGGCACCGGGGAGCTGTTTTTT | CASSLGPGGTGELFF | TRBJ2-2 | TRBD2 | - | TRBV7-8
TGTGCCAGTAGGACTAATGACCCCACCGGGGAGCTGTTTTTT | CASRTNDPTGELFF | TRBJ2-2 | - | - | TRBV19
TGTGCCAGCAGTGGACAGTACACCGGGGAGCTGTTTTTT | CASSGQYTGELFF | TRBJ2-2 | - | - | TRBV6-4
TGTGCCAGCAGCTTAAGAGGGAAGTTCAATGAGCAGTTCTTC | CASSLRGKFNEQFF | TRBJ2-1 | - | - | TRBV7-8
TGCAGCGTTGAAGATAAGTATAATGAGCAGTTCTTC | CSVEDKYNEQFF | TRBJ2-1 | - | - | TRBV29-1